This TCR beta chain was captured in a study of blood T cell repertoires in COVID-19. Across the study: Samples of COVID-19 (acute and convalescent) were obtained from the United States, Italy and Spain. PBMCs, B-cell-depleted T cells, or T cells provided the cDNA or gDNA that made up the material.

Seattle patients were enrolled during active infection and followed longitudinally. Sequencing used immunoSEQ multiplex PCR; TCRdb keeps in-frame clones, though not all of them. The sample lists about 180,000 clones; more than 65% were seen once. Germline loops: CDR1 LNHNV, CDR2 YYDKDF (reference sequence). Trimming removed 0 bases from V and 1 base from J, with 7 bases in between. This CDR3 has 15 amino acids. Source material: peripheral blood. The TCR was taken from a woman aged 60-75 years with COVID-19, enrolled during active disease. V usage is TRBV15 and J usage is TRBJ1-5, with D unresolved. This chain's CDR3 is CATSRDILSNQPQHF. Written as DNA, the CDR3 is TGTGCCACCAGCAGAGATATCCTAAGCAATCAGCCCCAGCATTTT. Supplemented by reference TRBV15 and TRBJ1-5, the full variable domain reads DAMVIQNPRYQVTQFGKPVTLSCSQTLNHNVMYWYQQKSSQAPKLLFHYYDKDFNNEADTPDNFQSRRPNTSFCFLDIRSPGLGDTAMYLCATSRDILSNQPQHFGDGTRLSIL.